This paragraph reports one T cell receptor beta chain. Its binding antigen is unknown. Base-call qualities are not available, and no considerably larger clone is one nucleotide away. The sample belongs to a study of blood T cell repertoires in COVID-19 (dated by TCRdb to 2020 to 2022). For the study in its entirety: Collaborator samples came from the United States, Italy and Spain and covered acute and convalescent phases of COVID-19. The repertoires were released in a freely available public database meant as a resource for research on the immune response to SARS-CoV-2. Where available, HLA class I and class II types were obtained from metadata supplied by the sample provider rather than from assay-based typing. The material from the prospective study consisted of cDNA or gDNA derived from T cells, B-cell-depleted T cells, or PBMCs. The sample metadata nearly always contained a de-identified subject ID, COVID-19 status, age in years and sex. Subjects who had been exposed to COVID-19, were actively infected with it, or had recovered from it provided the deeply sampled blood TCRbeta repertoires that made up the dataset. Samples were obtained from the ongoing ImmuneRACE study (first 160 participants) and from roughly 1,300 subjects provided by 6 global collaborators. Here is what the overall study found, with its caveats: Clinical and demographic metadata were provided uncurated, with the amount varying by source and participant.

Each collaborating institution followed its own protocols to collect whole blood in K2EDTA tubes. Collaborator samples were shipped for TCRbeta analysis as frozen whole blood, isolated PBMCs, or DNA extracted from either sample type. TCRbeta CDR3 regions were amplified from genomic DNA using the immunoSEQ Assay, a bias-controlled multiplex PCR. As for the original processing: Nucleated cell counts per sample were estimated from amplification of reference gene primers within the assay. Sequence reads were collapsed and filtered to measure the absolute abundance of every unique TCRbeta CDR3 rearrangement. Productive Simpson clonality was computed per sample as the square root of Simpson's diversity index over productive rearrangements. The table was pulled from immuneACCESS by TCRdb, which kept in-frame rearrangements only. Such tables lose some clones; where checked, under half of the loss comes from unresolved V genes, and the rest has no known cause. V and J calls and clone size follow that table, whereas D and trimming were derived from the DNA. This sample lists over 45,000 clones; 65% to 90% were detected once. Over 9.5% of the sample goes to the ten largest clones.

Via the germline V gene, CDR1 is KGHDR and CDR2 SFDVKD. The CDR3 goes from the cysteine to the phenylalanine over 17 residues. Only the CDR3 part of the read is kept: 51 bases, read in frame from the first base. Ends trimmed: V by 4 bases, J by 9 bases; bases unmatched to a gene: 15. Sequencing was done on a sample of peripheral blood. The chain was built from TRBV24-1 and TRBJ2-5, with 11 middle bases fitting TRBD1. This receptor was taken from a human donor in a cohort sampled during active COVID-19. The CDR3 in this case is CATSDPTRTGGSGAQYF. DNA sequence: TGTGCCACCAGTGACCCTACCCGGACAGGGGGCTCGGGGGCCCAGTACTTC.